What follows are 16 T cell receptor beta chains derived from one specimen sequenced in a study of blood T cell repertoires in COVID-19. TCRdb's copy holds only in-frame clones and misses some; the assay was immunoSEQ multiplex PCR. This table holds around 97,000 clones, around nine tenths found once. Sequencing used peripheral blood. The receptors originated from a woman older than 75 in a cohort sampled during active COVID-19.

The rearrangement links TRBV11-1 to TRBJ2-7; 7 positions agree with TRBD1. This CDR3 region has 13 residues. After removal of 3 bases from V and 7 bases from J, the junction contained 6 bases not matched to a gene. Germline V CDR1 and CDR2: SGHAT, FQDESV (reference sequence). CDR3 nucleotides: TGTGCCAGCAGCTTCATACAGGGGAATGAGCAGTACTTC. Its protein is CASSFIQGNEQYF.

V and J are TRBV6-2 or TRBV6-3 and TRBJ2-1; 9 bases align to TRBD2. This CDR3 region has 18 residues. Trimming cost V 2 bases and J 6 bases; bases outside gene matches: 14. Per the germline V gene, CDR1 is MNHEY and CDR2 is SVGEGT. The CDR3 region has the DNA TGTGCCAGCAGTTACAATGTAGCTGTGGCGGGGGGGGCCAATGAGCAGTTCTTC. It encodes CASSYNVAVAGGANEQFF.

The J gene is TRBJ2-7, the V gene TRBV18; D gene unclear. The CDR3 is 15 amino acids. Looked up from germline, CDR1 is KGHSH and CDR2 is LQKENI. V was shortened by 3 bases and J by 2 bases, with 14 bases between the two germline ends. This CDR3 reads CASSPMAAKPYEQYF. CDR3 sequence (DNA): TGTGCCAGCTCACCGATGGCGGCCAAGCCCTACGAGCAGTACTTC.

The chain has TRBV18 and TRBJ2-2, with D unresolved. Trimming removed 0 bases from V and 6 bases from J, with 8 bases in between. Germline V gene lookup returns CDR1 KGHSH and CDR2 LQKENI. This CDR3 is 14 amino acids long. The CDR3 DNA follows: TGTGCCAGCTCACCACCGGCTAGTGCCGGGGAGCTGTTTTTT. This translates into CASSPPASAGELFF.

The V call is TRBV5-4, the J call TRBJ2-1, with TRBD2 matching 10 bases. This CDR3 is 15 amino acids long. The V gene's germline CDR1 is SGHNT and CDR2 YYREEE (reference sequence). V was pared by 2 bases and J by 7 bases, with 6 bases of the junction left unmatched. The CDR3 here is CASSFRAGGPNEQFF. The CDR3 region has the DNA TGTGCCAGCAGCTTTAGAGCGGGGGGGCCGAATGAGCAGTTCTTC.

This chain joins TRBV5-1 and TRBJ2-2, with a possible D match to TRBD1 (6 bases). Germline lookup yields CDR1 SGHRS and CDR2 YFSETQ. There are 18 residues in the CDR3. V gave up 2 bases and J gave up 5 bases, with 22 bases separating them. CDR3 sequence (DNA): TGCGCCAGCAGCTTACGGGAATATCGGACAGAGGGGACCGGGGAGCTGTTTTTT. Encoded protein: CASSLREYRTEGTGELFF. Based on the CDR3 plus reference TRBV5-1 and TRBJ2-2, the full variable domain is KAGVTQTPRYLIKTRGQQVTLSCSPISGHRSVSWYQQTPGQGLQFLFEYFSETQRNKGNFPGRFSGRQFSNSRSEMNVSTLELGDSALYLCASSLREYRTEGTGELFFGEGSRLTVL.

V gene TRBV15 combines with J gene TRBJ1-1; D unresolved. The CDR3 is made up of 15 amino acids. Trimming took off 0 bases at V and 1 base at J, with 9 bases between the two ends. Germline values: CDR1 LNHNV, CDR2 YYDKDF (reference sequence). CDR3 residues: CATSRDSSRNTEAFF. The CDR3 nucleotides are TGTGCCACCAGCAGAGATTCTTCGAGGAACACTGAAGCTTTCTTT.

The sample holds one count of this clone. The CDR3 sequence: CASSLLDVYEQYF. CDR3 DNA sequence: TGTGCCAGCAGCCTCCTAGACGTCTACGAGCAGTACTTC. This chain connects TRBV5-4 to TRBJ2-7; D unresolved. Germline V CDR1 and CDR2: SGHNT, YYREEE (reference sequence). V was pared by 4 bases and J by 3 bases, with 11 bases between. The CDR3 contains 13 residues.

The chain combines TRBV10-1 with TRBJ2-7, with TRBD1 matching 9 bases. The CDR3 runs 15 residues. V shed 6 bases and J 0 bases; nucleotides not matched to a gene: 6. The germline V gene encodes CDR1 WNHNN and CDR2 SYGVQD (reference sequence). The CDR3: CASRTGGPHSYEQYF. The CDR3 DNA reads TGCGCCAGCAGGACAGGGGGGCCGCACTCCTACGAGCAGTACTTC.

This clone was detected once. The chain joins TRBV27 to TRBJ2-7; 8 bases are a match to TRBD2. Losses at the gene ends were 7 bases for V and 2 bases for J; bases not matched to a gene: 10. CDR3 length: 15 residues. CDR1 is MNHEY and CDR2 is SMNVEV in the germline V gene (reference sequence). The CDR3 DNA follows: TGTGCCAGCAATGAAAGACCGGGACTAGCCTACGAGCAGTACTTC. Encoded protein: CASNERPGLAYEQYF.

The V gene is TRBV7-2, the J gene TRBJ2-7, with D uncertain. Trimming left V 5 bases short and J 0 bases short, with 8 bases between. Germline loops: CDR1 SGHTA, CDR2 FQGNSA. The CDR3 length is 13 residues. The DNA for the CDR3 is TGTGCCAGCAGCCCGCCGAGCTCCTACGAGCAGTACTTC. Translating gives CASSPPSSYEQYF. Full variable domain (missing parts from reference TRBV7-2 and TRBJ2-7): GAGVSQSPSNKVTEKGKDVELRCDPISGHTALYWYRQSLGQGLEFLIYFQGNSAPDKSGLPSDRFSAERTGGSVSTLTIQRTQQEDSAVYLCASSPPSSYEQYFGPGTRLTVT.

This clone has a single count. The genes are TRBV7-2 and TRBJ2-7, with 7 nucleotides matching TRBD2. This CDR3 has 15 residues. CDR1 is SGHTA and CDR2 is FQGNSA in the germline V gene. V gave up 7 bases and J gave up 3 bases; unmatched junction bases: 12. The CDR3, as DNA: TGTGCCAGCACCCCGGGCGGGGGAGGGGACTACGAGCAGTACTTC. Protein sequence: CASTPGGGGDYEQYF. Full variable domain (outside the CDR3, taken from reference TRBV7-2 and TRBJ2-7): GAGVSQSPSNKVTEKGKDVELRCDPISGHTALYWYRQSLGQGLEFLIYFQGNSAPDKSGLPSDRFSAERTGGSVSTLTIQRTQQEDSAVYLCASTPGGGGDYEQYFGPGTRLTVT.

The chain employs TRBV5-6 and TRBJ1-5, with D perhaps matching TRBD1 (6 bases). Germline assignment: CDR1 SGHDT and CDR2 YYEEEE. The V gene lost 6 bases and the J gene lost 4 bases, with 11 bases spanning the gap. This CDR3 is 13 amino acids long. Here the CDR3 reads CASTTGSNQPQHF. CDR3 DNA: TGTGCCAGCACTACAGGGTCGAATCAGCCCCAGCATTTT.

The chain carries TRBV5-1 and TRBJ1-2; 8 bases fit TRBD1. This CDR3 contains 15 residues. CDR1 SGHRS and CDR2 YFSETQ come from the germline V gene. V was pared by 0 bases and J by 5 bases, with 6 bases of the junction left unmatched. The CDR3 DNA sequence: TGCGCCAGCAGCTTGGGGGCAGGGGGCAGGTATGGCTACACCTTC. Residues: CASSLGAGGRYGYTF.

V gene TRBV27 combines with J gene TRBJ2-1; D unresolved. The germline V gene has CDR1 MNHEY and CDR2 SMNVEV (reference sequence). The V gene lost 4 bases and the J gene lost 5 bases, with 15 bases spanning the gap. This CDR3 comprises 15 residues. The CDR3 sequence is CASSSLRRANNEQFF. CDR3 nucleotide sequence: TGTGCCAGCAGTTCGCTTAGGAGAGCTAACAATGAGCAGTTCTTC.

The chain employs TRBV3-1 (or the pseudogene TRBV3-2) and TRBJ1-4; the D is unclear. The length of the CDR3 is 15 residues. The V gene's germline CDR1 is LGHDT and CDR2 YNNKEL (reference sequence). V was shortened by 3 bases and J by 5 bases, with 13 bases between the two germline ends. The CDR3 region is CASSHDPWANEKLFF. The CDR3 nucleotides read TGTGCCAGCAGCCACGATCCCTGGGCAAATGAAAAACTGTTTTTT.